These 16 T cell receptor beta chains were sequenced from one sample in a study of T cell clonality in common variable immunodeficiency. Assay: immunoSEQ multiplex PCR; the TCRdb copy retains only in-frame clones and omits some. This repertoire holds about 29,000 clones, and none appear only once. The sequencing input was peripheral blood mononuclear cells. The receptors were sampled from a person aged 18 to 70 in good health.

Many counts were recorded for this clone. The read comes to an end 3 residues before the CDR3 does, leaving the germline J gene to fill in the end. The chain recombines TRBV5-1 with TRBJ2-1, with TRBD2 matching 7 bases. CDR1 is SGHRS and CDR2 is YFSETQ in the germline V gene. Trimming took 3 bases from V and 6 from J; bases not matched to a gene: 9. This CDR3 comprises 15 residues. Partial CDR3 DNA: TGCGCCAGCAGCTATGGCGGGAGAAGCGTCAATGAG. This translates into CASSYGGRSVNE. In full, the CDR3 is CASSYGGRSVNEQFF.

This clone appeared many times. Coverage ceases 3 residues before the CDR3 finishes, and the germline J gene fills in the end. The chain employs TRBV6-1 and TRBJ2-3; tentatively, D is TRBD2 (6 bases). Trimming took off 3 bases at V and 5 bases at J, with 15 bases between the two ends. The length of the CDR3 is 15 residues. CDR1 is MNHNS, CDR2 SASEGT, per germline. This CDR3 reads CASSDPGEWEDTQYF. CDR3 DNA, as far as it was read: TGTGCCAGCAGTGACCCGGGGGAGTGGGAAGATACG.

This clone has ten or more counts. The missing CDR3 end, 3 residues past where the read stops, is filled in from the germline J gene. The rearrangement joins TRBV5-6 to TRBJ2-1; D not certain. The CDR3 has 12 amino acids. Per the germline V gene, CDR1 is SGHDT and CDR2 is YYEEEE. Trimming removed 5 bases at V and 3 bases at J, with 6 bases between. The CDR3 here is CASSRDYNEQFF. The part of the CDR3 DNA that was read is TGTGCCAGCAGTCGCGACTACAATGAG. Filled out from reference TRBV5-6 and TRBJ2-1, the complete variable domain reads DAGVTQSPTHLIKTRGQQVTLRCSPKSGHDTVSWYQQALGQGPQFIFQYYEEEERQRGNFPDRFSGHQFPNYSSELNVNALLLGDSALYLCASSRDYNEQFFGPGTRLTVL.

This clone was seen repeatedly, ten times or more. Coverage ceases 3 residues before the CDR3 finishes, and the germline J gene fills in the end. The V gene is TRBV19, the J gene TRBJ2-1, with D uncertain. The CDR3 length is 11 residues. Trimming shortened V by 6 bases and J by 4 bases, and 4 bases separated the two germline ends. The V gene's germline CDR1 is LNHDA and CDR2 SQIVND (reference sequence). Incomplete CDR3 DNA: TGTGCCAGTAGGCGTTACAATGAG. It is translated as CASRRYNE. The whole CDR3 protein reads CASRRYNEQFF.

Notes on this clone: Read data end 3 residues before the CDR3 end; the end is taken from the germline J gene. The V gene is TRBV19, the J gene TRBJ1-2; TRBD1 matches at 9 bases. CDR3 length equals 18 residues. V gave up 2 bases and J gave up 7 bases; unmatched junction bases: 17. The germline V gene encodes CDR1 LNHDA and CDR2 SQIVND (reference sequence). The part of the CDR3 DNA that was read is TGTGCCAGTAGTATAAGGTTCCGCGGGGGGACAGGGAGGTCTGGC. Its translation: CASSIRFRGGTGRSG. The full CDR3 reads CASSIRFRGGTGRSGYTF.

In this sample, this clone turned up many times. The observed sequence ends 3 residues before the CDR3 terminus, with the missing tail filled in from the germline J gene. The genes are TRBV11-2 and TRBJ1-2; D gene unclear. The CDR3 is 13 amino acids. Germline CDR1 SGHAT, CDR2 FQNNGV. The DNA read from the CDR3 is TGTGCCAGCAGCTCCTGGACTAGCGGGAGT. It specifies CASSSWTSGS. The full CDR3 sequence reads CASSSWTSGSYTF. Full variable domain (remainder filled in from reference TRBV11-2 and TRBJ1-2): EAGVAQSPRYKIIEKRQSVAFWCNPISGHATLYWYQQILGQGPKLLIQFQNNGVVDDSQLPKDRFSAERLKGVDSTLKIQPAKLEDSAVYLCASSSWTSGSYTFGSGTRLTVV.

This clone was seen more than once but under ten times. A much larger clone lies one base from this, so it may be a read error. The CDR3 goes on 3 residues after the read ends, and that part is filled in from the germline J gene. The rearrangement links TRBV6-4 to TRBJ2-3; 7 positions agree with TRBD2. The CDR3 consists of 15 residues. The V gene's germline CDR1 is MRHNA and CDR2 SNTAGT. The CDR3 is CASGETGGAADTQYF. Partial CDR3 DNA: TGTGCCAGCGGTGAAACGGGAGGAGCGGCAGATACG.

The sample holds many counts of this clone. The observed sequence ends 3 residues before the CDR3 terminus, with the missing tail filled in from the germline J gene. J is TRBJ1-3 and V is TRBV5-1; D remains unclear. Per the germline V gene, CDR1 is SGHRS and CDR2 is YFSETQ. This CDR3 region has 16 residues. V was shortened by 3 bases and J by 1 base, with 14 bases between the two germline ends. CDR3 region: CASSSIYLESGNTIYF. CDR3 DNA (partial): TGCGCCAGCAGCTCAATCTACCTCGAATCTGGAAACACC.

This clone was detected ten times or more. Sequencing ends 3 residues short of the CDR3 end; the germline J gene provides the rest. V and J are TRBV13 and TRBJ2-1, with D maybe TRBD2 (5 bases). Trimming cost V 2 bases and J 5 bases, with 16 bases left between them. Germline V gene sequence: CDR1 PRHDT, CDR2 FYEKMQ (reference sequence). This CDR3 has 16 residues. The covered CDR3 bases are TGTGCCAGCAGCTTACTACTCGGACTGGAGAACAATGAG. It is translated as CASSLLLGLENNE. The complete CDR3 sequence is CASSLLLGLENNEQFF.

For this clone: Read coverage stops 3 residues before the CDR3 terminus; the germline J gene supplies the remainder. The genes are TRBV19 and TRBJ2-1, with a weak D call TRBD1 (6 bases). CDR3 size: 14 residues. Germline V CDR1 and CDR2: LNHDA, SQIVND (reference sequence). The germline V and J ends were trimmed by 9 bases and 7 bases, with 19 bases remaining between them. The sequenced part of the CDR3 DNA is TGTGCCAGCCGCTTCAGGGGAGTAGCGAATGAG. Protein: CASRFRGVANE. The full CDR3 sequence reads CASRFRGVANEQFF.

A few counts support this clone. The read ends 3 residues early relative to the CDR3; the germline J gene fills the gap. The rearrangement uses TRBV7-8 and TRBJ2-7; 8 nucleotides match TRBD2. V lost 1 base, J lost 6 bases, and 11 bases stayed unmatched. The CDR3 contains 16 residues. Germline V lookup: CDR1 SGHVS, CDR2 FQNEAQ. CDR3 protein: CASSLVLAGALGEQYF. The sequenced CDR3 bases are TGTGCCAGCAGCTTAGTCCTAGCGGGCGCCTTGGGCGAG.

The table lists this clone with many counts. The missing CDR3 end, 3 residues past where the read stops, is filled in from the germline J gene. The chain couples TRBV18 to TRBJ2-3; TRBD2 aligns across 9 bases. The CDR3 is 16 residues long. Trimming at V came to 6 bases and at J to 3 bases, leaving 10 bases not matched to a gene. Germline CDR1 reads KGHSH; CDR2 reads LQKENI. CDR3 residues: CASSQISGRQTDTQYF. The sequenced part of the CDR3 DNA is TGTGCCAGCTCCCAAATTAGCGGGAGACAAACAGATACG.

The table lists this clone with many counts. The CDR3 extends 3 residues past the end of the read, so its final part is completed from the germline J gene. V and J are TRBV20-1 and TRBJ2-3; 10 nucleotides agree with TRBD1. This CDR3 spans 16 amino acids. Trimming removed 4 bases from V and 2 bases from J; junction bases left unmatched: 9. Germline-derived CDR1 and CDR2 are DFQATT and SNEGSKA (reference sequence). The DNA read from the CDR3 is TGCAGTGCTAATAGACCGGGACAGGGGATCACAGATACG. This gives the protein CSANRPGQGITDT. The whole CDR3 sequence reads CSANRPGQGITDTQYF.

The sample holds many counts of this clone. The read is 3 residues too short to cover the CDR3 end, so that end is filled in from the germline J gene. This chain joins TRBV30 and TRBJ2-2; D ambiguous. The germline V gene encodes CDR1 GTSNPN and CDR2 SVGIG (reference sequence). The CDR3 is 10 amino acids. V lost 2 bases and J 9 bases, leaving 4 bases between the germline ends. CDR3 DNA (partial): TGTGCCTGGAGTTTCAGGGAG. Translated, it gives CAWSFRE. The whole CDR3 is CAWSFRELFF.

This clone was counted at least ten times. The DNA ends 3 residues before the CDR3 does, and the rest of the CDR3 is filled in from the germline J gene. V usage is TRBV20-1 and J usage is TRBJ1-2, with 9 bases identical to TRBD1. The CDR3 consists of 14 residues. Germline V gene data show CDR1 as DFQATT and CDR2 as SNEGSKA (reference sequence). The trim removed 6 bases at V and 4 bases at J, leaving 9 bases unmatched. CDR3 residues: CSARDRDNVYGYTF. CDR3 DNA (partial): TGCAGTGCAAGGGACAGGGATAATGTCTATGGC.

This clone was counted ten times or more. The CDR3 region is CASSEAGPGQGNYGYTF. CDR3 DNA, as far as it was read: TGTGCCAGCAGTGAAGCGGGTCCGGGACAGGGGAACTATGGC. The J gene is TRBJ1-2, the V gene TRBV6-1; 10 nucleotides line up with TRBD1. The CDR3 is cut off 3 residues early in the read; its end comes from the germline J gene. V shed 0 bases, J shed 2 bases, and the junction held 6 bases outside the gene matches. CDR3 length: 17 amino acids. Germline V gene data show CDR1 as MNHNS and CDR2 as SASEGT.